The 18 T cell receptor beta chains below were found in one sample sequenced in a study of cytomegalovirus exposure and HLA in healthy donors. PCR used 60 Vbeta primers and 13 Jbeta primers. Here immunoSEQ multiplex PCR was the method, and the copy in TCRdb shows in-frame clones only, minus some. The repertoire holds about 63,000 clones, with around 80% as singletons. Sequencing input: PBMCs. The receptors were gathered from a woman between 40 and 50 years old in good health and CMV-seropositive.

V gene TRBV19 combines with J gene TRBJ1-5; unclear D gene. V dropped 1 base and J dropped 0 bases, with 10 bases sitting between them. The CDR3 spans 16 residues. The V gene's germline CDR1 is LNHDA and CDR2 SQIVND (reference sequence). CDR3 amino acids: CASSIGTTDSNQPQHF. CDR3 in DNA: TGTGCCAGTAGTATAGGTACCACTGATAGCAATCAGCCCCAGCATTTT. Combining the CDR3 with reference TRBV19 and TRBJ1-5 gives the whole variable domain DGGITQSPKYLFRKEGQNVTLSCEQNLNHDAMYWYRQDPGQGLRLIYYSQIVNDFQKGDIAEGYSVSREKKESFPLTVTSAQKNPTAFYLCASSIGTTDSNQPQHFGDGTRLSIL.

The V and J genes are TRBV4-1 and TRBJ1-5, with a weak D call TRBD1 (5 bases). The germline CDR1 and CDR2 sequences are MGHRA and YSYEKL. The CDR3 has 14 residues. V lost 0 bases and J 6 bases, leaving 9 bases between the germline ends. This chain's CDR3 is CASSQDNQGQPQHF. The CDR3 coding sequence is TGCGCCAGCAGCCAAGATAACCAGGGTCAGCCCCAGCATTTT.

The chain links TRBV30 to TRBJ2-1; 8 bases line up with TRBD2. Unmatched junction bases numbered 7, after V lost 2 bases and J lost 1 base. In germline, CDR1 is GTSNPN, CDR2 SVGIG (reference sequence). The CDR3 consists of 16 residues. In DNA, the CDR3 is TGTGCCTGGAGTCCCTTGGAGCGGGGGTCCTACAATGAGCAGTTCTTC. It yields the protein CAWSPLERGSYNEQFF. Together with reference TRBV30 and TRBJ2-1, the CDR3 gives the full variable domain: SQTIHQWPATLVQPVGSPLSLECTVEGTSNPNLYWYRQAAGRGLQLLFYSVGIGQISSEVPQNLSASRPQDRQFILSSKKLLLSDSGFYLCAWSPLERGSYNEQFFGPGTRLTVL.

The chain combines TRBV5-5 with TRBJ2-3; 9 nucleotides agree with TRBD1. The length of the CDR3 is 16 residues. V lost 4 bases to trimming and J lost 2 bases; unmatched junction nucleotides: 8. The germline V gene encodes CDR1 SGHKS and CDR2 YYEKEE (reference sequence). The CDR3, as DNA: TGTGCCAGCAGCCGCTTGACAGGGGGTAACACAGATACGCAGTATTTT. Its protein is CASSRLTGGNTDTQYF.

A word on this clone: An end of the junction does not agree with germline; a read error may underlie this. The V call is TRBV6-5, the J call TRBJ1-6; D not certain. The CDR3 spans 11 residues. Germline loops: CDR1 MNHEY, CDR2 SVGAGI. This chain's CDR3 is CASSYYSPLHF. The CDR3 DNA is TGTGCCAGCAGCTATTATTCACCCCTCCACTTT.

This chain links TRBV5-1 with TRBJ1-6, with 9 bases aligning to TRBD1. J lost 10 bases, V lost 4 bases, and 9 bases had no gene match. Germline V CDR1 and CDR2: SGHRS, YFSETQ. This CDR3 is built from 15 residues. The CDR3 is CASSPGTGTSSPLHF. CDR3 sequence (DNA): TGCGCCAGCAGCCCCGGGACAGGGACGAGCTCACCCCTCCACTTT. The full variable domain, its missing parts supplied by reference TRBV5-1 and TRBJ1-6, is KAGVTQTPRYLIKTRGQQVTLSCSPISGHRSVSWYQQTPGQGLQFLFEYFSETQRNKGNFPGRFSGRQFSNSRSEMNVSTLELGDSALYLCASSPGTGTSSPLHFGNGTRLTVT.

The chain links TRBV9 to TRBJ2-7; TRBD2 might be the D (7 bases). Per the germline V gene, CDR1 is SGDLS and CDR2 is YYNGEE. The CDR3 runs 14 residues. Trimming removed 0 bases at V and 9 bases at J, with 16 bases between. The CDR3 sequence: CASSVAPGGEGQYF. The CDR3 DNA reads TGTGCCAGCAGCGTAGCCCCGGGGGGCGAAGGGCAGTACTTC.

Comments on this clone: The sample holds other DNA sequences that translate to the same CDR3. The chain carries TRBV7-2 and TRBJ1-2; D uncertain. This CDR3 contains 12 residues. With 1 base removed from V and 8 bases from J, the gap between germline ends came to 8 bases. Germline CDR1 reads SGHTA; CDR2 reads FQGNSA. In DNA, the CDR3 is TGTGCCAGCAGCTTAGACAGAGGGGGCTACACCTTC. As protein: CASSLDRGGYTF.

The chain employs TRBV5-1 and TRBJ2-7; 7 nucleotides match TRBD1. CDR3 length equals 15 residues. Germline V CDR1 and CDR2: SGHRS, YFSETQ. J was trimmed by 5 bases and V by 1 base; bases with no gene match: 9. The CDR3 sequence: CASSLFPGQINEQYF. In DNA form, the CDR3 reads TGCGCCAGCAGCTTGTTTCCGGGACAGATCAACGAGCAGTACTTC. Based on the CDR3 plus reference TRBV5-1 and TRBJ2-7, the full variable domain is KAGVTQTPRYLIKTRGQQVTLSCSPISGHRSVSWYQQTPGQGLQFLFEYFSETQRNKGNFPGRFSGRQFSNSRSEMNVSTLELGDSALYLCASSLFPGQINEQYFGPGTRLTVT.

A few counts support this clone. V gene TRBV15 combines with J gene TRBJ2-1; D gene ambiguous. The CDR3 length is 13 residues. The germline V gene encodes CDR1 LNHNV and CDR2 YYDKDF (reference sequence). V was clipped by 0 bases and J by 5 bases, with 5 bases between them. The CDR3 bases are TGTGCCACCAGCAGAGAACAGCACAATGAGCAGTTCTTC. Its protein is CATSREQHNEQFF.

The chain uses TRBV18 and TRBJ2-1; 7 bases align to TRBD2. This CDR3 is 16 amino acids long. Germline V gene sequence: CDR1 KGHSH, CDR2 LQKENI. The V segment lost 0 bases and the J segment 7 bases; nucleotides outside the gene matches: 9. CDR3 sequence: CASSPPTGAGRNEQFF. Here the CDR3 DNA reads TGTGCCAGCTCACCACCGACGGGAGCGGGGCGGAATGAGCAGTTCTTC.

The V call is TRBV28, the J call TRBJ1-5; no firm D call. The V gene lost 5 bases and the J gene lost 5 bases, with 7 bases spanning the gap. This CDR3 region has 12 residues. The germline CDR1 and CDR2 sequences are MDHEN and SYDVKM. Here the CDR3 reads CASSLNDQPQHF. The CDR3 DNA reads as TGTGCCAGCAGTCTAAACGATCAGCCCCAGCATTTT.

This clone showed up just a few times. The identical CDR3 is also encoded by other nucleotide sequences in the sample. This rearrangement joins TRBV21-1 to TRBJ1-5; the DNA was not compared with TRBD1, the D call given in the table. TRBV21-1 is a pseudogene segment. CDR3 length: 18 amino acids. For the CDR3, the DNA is TGTGCCAGCAGCAAAAGCCCCATTGGGGACAGGGGGAATCAGCCCCAGCATTTT. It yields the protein CASSKSPIGDRGNQPQHF.

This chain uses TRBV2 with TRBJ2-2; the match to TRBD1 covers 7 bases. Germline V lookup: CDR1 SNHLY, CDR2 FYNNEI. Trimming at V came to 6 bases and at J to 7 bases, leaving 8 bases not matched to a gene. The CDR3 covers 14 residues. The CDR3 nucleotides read TGTGCCAGCAGGGAAACAGGGGCGGACGGGGAGCTGTTTTTT. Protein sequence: CASRETGADGELFF.

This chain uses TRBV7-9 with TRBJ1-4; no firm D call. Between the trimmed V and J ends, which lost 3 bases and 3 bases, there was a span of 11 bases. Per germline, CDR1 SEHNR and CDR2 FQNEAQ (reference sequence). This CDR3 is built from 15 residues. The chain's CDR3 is CASSFSGEPNEKLFF. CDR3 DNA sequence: TGTGCCAGCAGCTTCTCGGGAGAGCCTAATGAAAAACTGTTTTTT.

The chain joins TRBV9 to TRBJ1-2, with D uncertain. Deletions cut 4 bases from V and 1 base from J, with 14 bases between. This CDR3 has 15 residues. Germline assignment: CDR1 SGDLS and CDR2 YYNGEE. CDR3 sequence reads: CASSLGEQLNYGYTF. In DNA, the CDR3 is TGTGCCAGCAGCCTAGGCGAACAGCTTAACTATGGCTACACCTTC.

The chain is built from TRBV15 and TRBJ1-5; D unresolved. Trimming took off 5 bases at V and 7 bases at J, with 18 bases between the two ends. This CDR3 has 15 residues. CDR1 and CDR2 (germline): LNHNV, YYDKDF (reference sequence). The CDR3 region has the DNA TGTGCCACCAGCCTACCGGGTTCCGGGTGGCAGCCCCAGCATTTT. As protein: CATSLPGSGWQPQHF.

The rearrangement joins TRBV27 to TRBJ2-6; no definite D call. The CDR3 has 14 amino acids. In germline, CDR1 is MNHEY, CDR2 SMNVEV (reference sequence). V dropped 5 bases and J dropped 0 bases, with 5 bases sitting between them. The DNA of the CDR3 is TGTGCCAGCAGTATCCTCTCTGGGGCCAACGTCCTGACTTTC. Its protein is CASSILSGANVLTF.